Below are 17 T cell receptor beta chains sequenced from a single sample in a study of OX40 agonist ivuxolimab in advanced cancers. Generated by immunoSEQ multiplex PCR, the TCRdb table keeps only in-frame clones and is missing some. The table includes tens of thousands of clones, 75% to 95% detected once. The sequencing used CD4+ or CD8+ T cells sorted from blood, collected in a trial of the OX40 agonist ivuxolimab. These receptors were taken from an adult with an advanced solid tumor such as melanoma, head and neck, liver or kidney cancer.

The rearrangement links TRBV7-8 to TRBJ2-1; tentatively, D is TRBD1 (5 bases). This CDR3 spans 15 amino acids. Germline assignment: CDR1 SGHVS and CDR2 FQNEAQ. V lost 5 bases to trimming and J lost 7 bases, with 18 bases between them. The DNA for the CDR3 is TGTGCCAGCAGCCCCCATCGTCAGGGAAGGAATGAGCAGTTCTTC. It specifies CASSPHRQGRNEQFF.

The CDR3 bases are TGTGCCTGGAGTAGGGACGGGTATGGCTACACCTTC. Residues: CAWSRDGYGYTF. The gene calls are TRBV30 and TRBJ1-2; possible D gene TRBD1, 5 bases. Trimming stripped 2 bases from V and 5 bases from J, with 9 bases between. CDR3 length: 12 residues. CDR1 and CDR2 from the germline V gene are GTSNPN and SVGIG (reference sequence).

This rearrangement joins TRBV6-5 to TRBJ2-7; D remains unclear. CDR3 length equals 13 residues. Germline V gene sequence: CDR1 MNHEY, CDR2 SVGAGI. Trimming pared 4 bases from V and 3 bases from J, leaving 10 bases between. For the CDR3, the DNA is TGTGCCAGCAGTTCTGGAAGCAACTACGAGCAGTACTTC. Its translation: CASSSGSNYEQYF.

This chain connects TRBV4-1 to TRBJ2-3, with D perhaps matching TRBD2 (6 bases). V gave up 8 bases and J gave up 2 bases, with 17 bases separating them. The CDR3 length is 15 residues. Per germline, CDR1 MGHRA and CDR2 YSYEKL. The CDR3 nucleotides are TGCGCCAGCCAGCCAGAGGGGAGGTTCACAGATACGCAGTATTTT. It codes for CASQPEGRFTDTQYF.

The chain joins TRBV5-1 to TRBJ2-7, with a tentative D call TRBD1 (6 bases). Trimming left V 5 bases short and J 7 bases short, with 16 bases between. Germline V gene data show CDR1 as SGHRS and CDR2 as YFSETQ. The CDR3 is 13 amino acids. CDR3 protein: CASRSPAGVEQYF. CDR3 in DNA: TGCGCCAGCAGATCTCCGGCAGGGGTGGAGCAGTACTTC.

V usage is TRBV30 and J usage is TRBJ1-2, with a weak D call TRBD1 (5 bases). Germline V gives CDR1 GTSNPN, CDR2 SVGIG (reference sequence). The ends were cut back, 2 bases at V and 6 bases at J, with 13 bases in the middle. This CDR3 has 13 amino acids. The CDR3 sequence: CAWSPTGHDGYTF. CDR3 nucleotide sequence: TGTGCCTGGAGTCCTACAGGCCACGATGGCTACACCTTC.

This clone turned up a few times. The chain couples TRBV13 to TRBJ2-5; D may match TRBD1 or TRBD2 (5 bases each). The CDR3 spans 14 residues. CDR1 PRHDT and CDR2 FYEKMQ come from the germline V gene (reference sequence). Between the trimmed V and J ends, which lost 3 bases and 3 bases, there was a span of 11 bases. CDR3 in amino acids: CASSFRGVKETQYF. The CDR3 nucleotides are TGTGCCAGCAGCTTTCGAGGGGTCAAAGAGACCCAGTACTTC.

The V gene is TRBV5-6, the J gene TRBJ1-1; D not certain. The CDR3 length is 14 residues. Between the trimmed V and J ends, which lost 0 bases and 1 base, there was a span of 7 bases. CDR1 is SGHDT and CDR2 is YYEEEE in the germline V gene. CDR3 residues: CASSLVGPNTEAFF. The DNA for the CDR3 is TGTGCCAGCAGCTTGGTAGGACCGAACACTGAAGCTTTCTTT.

This clone was detected only once. This chain joins TRBV7-9 and TRBJ1-3; possible D gene TRBD1, 6 bases. Trimming removed 4 bases at V and 0 bases at J, with 13 bases between. The CDR3 has 16 residues. Germline lookup yields CDR1 SEHNR and CDR2 FQNEAQ (reference sequence). Written as DNA, the CDR3 is TGTGCCAGCAGCTCCCGGACAGCTAGCTCTGGAAACACCATATATTTT. This gives the protein CASSSRTASSGNTIYF.

The rearrangement links TRBV29-1 to TRBJ2-5; no clear D. Germline V gene sequence: CDR1 SQVTM, CDR2 ANQGSEA. CDR3 length equals 10 residues. V dropped 3 bases and J dropped 5 bases, with 4 bases sitting between them. The CDR3, as DNA: TGCAGCGTTGACGGTGAGACCCAGTACTTC. Residues: CSVDGETQYF.

The chain is built from TRBV10-3 and TRBJ2-7; D call uncertain. Germline assignment: CDR1 ENHRY and CDR2 SYGVKD. V was pared by 3 bases and J by 5 bases, with 8 bases between. This CDR3 contains 12 residues. CDR3 loop: CAISDETHEQYF. The CDR3 nucleotides are TGTGCCATCAGTGATGAGACACACGAGCAGTACTTC.

The V and J genes are TRBV4-1 and TRBJ1-2, with D hard to call. Germline loops: CDR1 MGHRA, CDR2 YSYEKL. CDR3 length: 16 residues. V was trimmed by 3 bases and J by 4 bases, leaving 18 bases between them. CDR3 nucleotides: TGCGCCAGCAGCCAGACTAAGAACCGAAAGACCTATGGCTACACCTTC. Its translation: CASSQTKNRKTYGYTF.

The chain recombines TRBV29-1 with TRBJ1-1; TRBD1 aligns across 7 bases. With V trimmed by 2 bases and J by 4 bases, 1 base remained unmatched. Germline values: CDR1 SQVTM, CDR2 ANQGSEA. The CDR3 is 12 amino acids. Here the CDR3 DNA reads TGCAGCGTTGAAAAGGGGGCCACTGAAGCTTTCTTT. Its protein is CSVEKGATEAFF.

This chain joins TRBV6-5 and TRBJ1-2, with D perhaps matching TRBD1 (5 bases). V was pared by 2 bases and J by 4 bases, with 14 bases between. This CDR3 has 15 residues. The germline V gene encodes CDR1 MNHEY and CDR2 SVGAGI. The DNA of the CDR3 is TGTGCCAGCAGTTACCTTACAGGTCCGGTCTATGGCTACACCTTC. Protein: CASSYLTGPVYGYTF.

This chain connects TRBV2 to TRBJ2-3; TRBD1 matches at 8 bases. Looked up from germline, CDR1 is SNHLY and CDR2 is FYNNEI. The CDR3 contains 15 residues. The J segment lost 3 bases and the V segment lost 7 bases, leaving 9 bases of the junction unmatched. CDR3 nucleotides: TGTGCCAGCATAGAGGTCAGGGGGCCTACAGATACGCAGTATTTT. Translation gives CASIEVRGPTDTQYF.

This rearrangement joins TRBV27 to TRBJ2-1; D is unresolved. This CDR3 region has 15 residues. V was pared by 5 bases and J by 3 bases, with 14 bases between. From germline, CDR1 is MNHEY and CDR2 SMNVEV (reference sequence). Here the CDR3 DNA reads TGTGCCAGCAGTGGTCTCGGGCCTCGCTACAATGAGCAGTTCTTC. Its translation is CASSGLGPRYNEQFF.

The rearrangement joins TRBV7-9 to TRBJ2-1, with 9 bases identical to TRBD1. This CDR3 has 17 residues. Germline V gene data show CDR1 as SEHNR and CDR2 as FQNEAQ (reference sequence). Germline trimming cut 5 bases from V and 0 bases from J; bases unmatched to any gene: 8. CDR3 sequence (DNA): TGTGCCAGCAGCGTCCGGGACAGGGTGAGCTCCTACAATGAGCAGTTCTTC. Its protein is CASSVRDRVSSYNEQFF.